These T cell receptor beta chains were read from a single sample in a study of T cell responses to AZD1222 COVID-19 vaccine. Repertoires were generated with immunoSEQ multiplex PCR, while TCRdb's copy carries only in-frame clones and drops some. The top ten hold under 9% of the sample, which has 89,000 or so clones, 70% to 90% seen once. The sequencing used peripheral blood, collected on day 0 of AZD1222 vaccination. These TCRs come from an adult in good health. The CDR3 runs from the conserved cysteine through the conserved F or W. A D gene is named only where the DNA matches it firmly. Part of the rows lack a size; the others show once, few, many or a class for expanded clones.

size: NA; D: TRBD2; J: TRBJ2-2; V: TRBV7-8; DNA: TGTGCCAGCAGCCCCACTAGCGGGAGGAACACCGGGGAGCTGTTTTTT; CDR3: CASSPTSGRNTGELFF
size: NA; D: NA; J: TRBJ2-4; V: TRBV10-3; DNA: TGTGCCATCAGTGAGCCAGGGAAGGTAATTCAGTACTTC; CDR3: CAISEPGKVIQYF
size: NA; D: NA; J: TRBJ1-1; V: TRBV7-8; DNA: TGTGCCAGCAGCTTTTTTTGGACGGAGGACACTGAAGCTTTCTTT; CDR3: CASSFFWTEDTEAFF
size: once; D: TRBD2; J: TRBJ2-5; V: TRBV18; DNA: TGTGCCAGCTCACCGGCCCCGGGGGGAGAGACCCAGTACTTC; CDR3: CASSPAPGGETQYF
size: NA; D: NA; J: TRBJ1-3; V: TRBV23-1; DNA: TGCGCCAGCACTCGGGTCGGCTCTGGAAACACCATATATTTT; CDR3: CASTRVGSGNTIYF
size: NA; D: NA; J: TRBJ2-1; V: TRBV5-8; DNA: TGTGCCAGCAGCTTGTTGGGGAGCTCCTACAATGAGCAGTTCTTC; CDR3: CASSLLGSSYNEQFF
size: NA; D: NA; J: TRBJ1-1; V: TRBV4-3; DNA: TGCGCCAGCAGCCAAGAATTCAGGGGCGAAGCTTTCTTT; CDR3: CASSQEFRGEAFF
size: NA; D: TRBD1; J: TRBJ2-2; V: TRBV6-5; DNA: TGTGCCAGTCGGGACAGAAACACCGGGGAGCTGTTTTTT; CDR3: CASRDRNTGELFF
size: NA; D: NA; J: TRBJ2-2; V: TRBV27; DNA: TGTGCCAGCAGTTTATTGGGCGGGGAGCTGTTTTTT; CDR3: CASSLLGGELFF
size: NA; D: TRBD2; J: TRBJ2-1; V: TRBV6-5; DNA: TGTGCCAGCAGTCCCCCGGGACTAGCAAATGAGCAGTTCTTC; CDR3: CASSPPGLANEQFF
size: NA; D: NA; J: TRBJ1-4; V: TRBV12-2; DNA: TGTGCAAGTCGACTCCGGGACAGGGATGGGAATGAAAAACTGTTTTTT; CDR3: CASRLRDRDGNEKLFF
size: NA; D: TRBD2; J: TRBJ2-7; V: TRBV28; DNA: TGTGCCAGCAGCACCGGGGGGTCCACCTACGAGCAGTACTTC; CDR3: CASSTGGSTYEQYF
size: NA; D: TRBD2; J: TRBJ2-2; V: TRBV29-1; DNA: TGCAGCGCTAGCGGGAGGCCCTTGGACACCGGGGAGCTGTTTTTT; CDR3: CSASGRPLDTGELFF
size: NA; D: TRBD1; J: TRBJ2-1; V: TRBV10-3; DNA: TGTGCCATCAGTGAGATTGGGGGACAGGGGTACTACAATGAGCAGTTCTTC; CDR3: CAISEIGGQGYYNEQFF
size: NA; D: TRBD1; J: TRBJ1-5; V: TRBV5-1; DNA: TGCGCCAGCAGCTTGGCAGGGGGGATTGAGACCCAGCATTTT; CDR3: CASSLAGGIETQHF
size: NA; D: NA; J: TRBJ1-1; V: TRBV30; DNA: TGTGCCTGGGGAGAACAGGGAACGTCCCGAGCTTTCTTT; CDR3: CAWGEQGTSRAFF
size: NA; D: TRBD1; J: TRBJ1-2; V: TRBV5-1; DNA: TGCGCCAGCAGCTCAGAAGGACAGGGGAGAGATGGCTACACCTTC; CDR3: CASSSEGQGRDGYTF
size: NA; D: TRBD1; J: TRBJ1-2; V: TRBV28; DNA: TGTGCCAGCAGACGACAGGGGGTTGACTATGGCTACACCTTC; CDR3: CASRRQGVDYGYTF
size: NA; D: TRBD1; J: TRBJ2-6; V: TRBV7-2; DNA: TGTGCCAGCAGCTTAGTGAGGACAGGGGGCTTTGGGGCCAACGTCCTGACTTTC; CDR3: CASSLVRTGGFGANVLTF